This T cell receptor (beta chain) was observed in a study of blood T cells in healthy people across ages. Study findings and constraints: Because donor CMV status was unknown, expanded clonotype changes were possibly confounded. PBMCs left unsorted prevented a conclusive naive versus antigen-experienced comparison. More naive CD4+ cells and higher diversity were found in long-lived than in aged donors.

This clonotype was detected many times. The target antigen is unknown. Sample-barcoded 5' priming and a J-beta primer mix drove a second PCR of 7 to 11 cycles. No fewer than 3 million CDR3-containing paired-end reads came from each sample. TCRdb recomputed calls from the 5' RACE reads with MiXCR, one row per CDR3 protein. The sample yields around 900,000 distinct CDR3 sequences, more than 25% seen once. Germline V gene data show CDR1 as SEHNR and CDR2 as FQNEAQ (reference sequence). The CDR3 sequence is 11 residues long. V shed 3 bases and J shed 11 bases, with 10 bases lying between them. This receptor was identified in a woman aged 80 or over in good health. V and J are TRBV7-9 and TRBJ1-2; no firm D call. Sequencing was done on a sample of blood. The CDR3 DNA sequence: TGTGCCAGCAGCTTTGACGGAGGTTACACCTTC. Its translation: CASSFDGGYTF. The full variable domain, with the rest looked up from reference TRBV7-9 and TRBJ1-2, is DTGVSQNPRHKITKRGQNVTFRCDPISEHNRLYWYRQTLGQGPEFLTYFQNEAQLEKSRLLSDRFSAERPKGSFSTLEIQRTEQGDSAMYLCASSFDGGYTFGSGTRLTVV.